This T cell receptor beta chain was identified in a study of PD-1 blockade in mismatch repair-deficient tumors. Study conclusions and caveats: Rapid post-treatment expansion, then contraction, generally preceding radiologic response, marked tumor-resident clones.

Every patient had mismatch repair deficiency by PCR or immunohistochemistry. TCRs were sequenced from a few patients responding to pembrolizumab. About this clone: The target antigen is unknown.

The table came from immunoSEQ multiplex PCR; TCRdb's copy has only in-frame clones and leaves some out. The sample holds around 50,000 clones, roughly 82% seen once. The germline CDR1 and CDR2 sequences are MNHNS and SASEGT. With 2 bases removed from V and 4 bases from J, the gap between germline ends came to 5 bases. The CDR3 runs 12 residues. The chain employs TRBV6-1 and TRBJ1-2; no firm D call. The sequence came from an adult with mismatch repair-deficient cancer. The sample consisted of PBMCs, taken before pembrolizumab treatment. The CDR3 DNA reads as TGTGCCAGCAGTGAACAGGTCTATGGCTACACCTTC. This encodes CASSEQVYGYTF.